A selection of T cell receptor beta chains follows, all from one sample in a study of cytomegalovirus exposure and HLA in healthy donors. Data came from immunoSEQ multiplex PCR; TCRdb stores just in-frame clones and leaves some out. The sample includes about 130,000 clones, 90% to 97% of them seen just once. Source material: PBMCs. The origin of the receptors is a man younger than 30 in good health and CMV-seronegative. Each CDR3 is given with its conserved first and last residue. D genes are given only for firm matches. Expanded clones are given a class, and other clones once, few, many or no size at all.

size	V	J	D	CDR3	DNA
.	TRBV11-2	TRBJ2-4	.	CASSSGLAKNIQYF	TGTGCCAGCAGCTCGGGACTAGCCAAAAACATTCAGTACTTC
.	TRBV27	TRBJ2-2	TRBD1	CASSLTGVITGELFF	TGTGCCAGCAGTCTTACAGGGGTTATCACCGGGGAGCTGTTTTTT
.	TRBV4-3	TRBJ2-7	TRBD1	CASSQGTGLYEQYF	TGCGCCAGCAGCCAAGGGACAGGCCTCTACGAGCAGTACTTC
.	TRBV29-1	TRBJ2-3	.	CSVGEGQGSTDTQYF	TGCAGCGTTGGGGAGGGGCAGGGGAGCACAGATACGCAGTATTTT
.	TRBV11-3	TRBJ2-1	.	CASSLEEGGLEAGFYNEQFF	TGTGCCAGCAGCTTAGAGGAGGGTGGTTTGGAGGCAGGGTTCTACAATGAGCAGTTCTTC
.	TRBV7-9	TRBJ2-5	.	CASSLVGQETQYF	TGTGCCAGCAGCTTAGTGGGGCAGGAGACCCAGTACTTC
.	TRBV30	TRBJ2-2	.	CAWSVGVSNTGELFF	TGTGCCTGGAGTGTAGGGGTCTCGAACACCGGGGAGCTGTTTTTT
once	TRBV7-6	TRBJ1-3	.	CASSLEDSVGNTIYF	TGTGCCAGCAGCTTGGAAGACTCGGTGGGAAACACCATATATTTT
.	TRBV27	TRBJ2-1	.	CASSRLHNEQFF	TGTGCCAGCAGTCGACTGCACAATGAGCAGTTCTTC
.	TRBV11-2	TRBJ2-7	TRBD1	CASTLGLGTGESYEQYF	TGTGCCAGCACTTTAGGTCTCGGGACAGGTGAATCCTACGAGCAGTACTTC
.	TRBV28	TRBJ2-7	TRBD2	CASKAGGTPYEQYF	TGTGCCAGCAAGGCGGGAGGCACCCCCTACGAGCAGTACTTC
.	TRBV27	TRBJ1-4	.	CATSEWQTTTNEKLFF	TGTGCCACCTCTGAATGGCAGACAACAACTAATGAAAAACTGTTTTTT
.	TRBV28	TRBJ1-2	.	CASRRDSTTRGYTF	TGTGCCAGCAGGAGAGACAGTACAACGCGGGGCTACACCTTC
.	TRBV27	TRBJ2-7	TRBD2	CASSLSGGTSGSSSYEQYF	TGTGCCAGCAGTTTATCGGGGGGGACTAGCGGGTCGAGCTCCTACGAGCAGTACTTC
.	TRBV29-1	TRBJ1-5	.	CSVADSYSNQPQHF	TGCAGCGTTGCGGACAGCTATAGCAATCAGCCCCAGCATTTT
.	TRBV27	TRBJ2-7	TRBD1	CASSLTGGSPYEQYF	TGTGCCAGCAGTTTGACAGGGGGGAGTCCCTACGAGCAGTACTTC
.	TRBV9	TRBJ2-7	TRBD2	CASSVSGTSVNEQYF	TGTGCCAGCAGCGTTAGTGGGACTAGCGTGAACGAGCAGTACTTC
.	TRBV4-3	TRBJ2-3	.	CASSPGRRSDTQYF	TGCGCCAGCAGCCCCGGACGGAGGTCAGATACGCAGTATTTT
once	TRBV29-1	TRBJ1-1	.	CSVGYQDTEAFF	TGCAGCGTTGGTTATCAGGACACTGAAGCTTTCTTT
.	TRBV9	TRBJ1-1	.	CASSVGGTTEAFF	TGTGCCAGCAGCGTAGGAGGTACGACTGAAGCTTTCTTT
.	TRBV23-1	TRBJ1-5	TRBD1	CASKETGGAKSNQPQHF	TGCGCCAGCAAGGAAACAGGGGGCGCGAAAAGCAATCAGCCCCAGCATTTT
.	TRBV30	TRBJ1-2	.	CAWSIRINYGYTF	TGTGCCTGGAGTATCAGGATTAACTATGGCTACACCTTC
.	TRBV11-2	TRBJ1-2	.	CASGRSGYTF	TGTGCCAGCGGTCGGTCCGGCTACACCTTC
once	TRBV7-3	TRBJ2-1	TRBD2	CASSLGIAGGKNEQFF	TGTGCCAGCAGCTTAGGGATAGCGGGAGGTAAAAATGAGCAGTTCTTC
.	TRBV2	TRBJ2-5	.	CASMPLSGTLQETQYF	TGTGCCAGCATGCCTCTATCCGGGACACTCCAAGAGACCCAGTACTTC